Shown below are 9 T cell receptor beta chains from a single sample sequenced in a study of cytomegalovirus exposure and HLA in healthy donors. PCR involved 60 Vbeta and 13 Jbeta primers. Sequencing was performed with immunoSEQ multiplex PCR; in TCRdb, only in-frame clones are kept and a portion is missing. The sample comprises about 89,000 clones, 85% of which are singletons, and 7% to 8.5% rests with the top ten. Sequencing was done on a sample of PBMCs. The receptors derive from a man aged 35 to 55 in good health and CMV-seropositive.

This chain joins TRBV5-5 and TRBJ2-5, with 14 positions matching TRBD2. This CDR3 contains 16 residues. In germline, CDR1 is SGHKS, CDR2 YYEKEE (reference sequence). Germline trimming cut 2 bases from V and 7 bases from J; bases unmatched to any gene: 7. CDR3 residues: CASSLRTSGGSGTQYF. The CDR3, as DNA: TGTGCCAGCAGCTTAAGGACTAGCGGGGGGTCGGGGACCCAGTACTTC.

J is TRBJ1-1 and V is TRBV10-2; 8 positions agree with TRBD1. V trimming: 4 bases; J trimming: 5 bases; junction bases outside the gene matches: 6. The CDR3 contains 14 residues. Germline CDR1 is WSHSY and CDR2 is SAAADI. The CDR3 bases are TGCGCCAGCAGTGTAACAGGGGGTGAAACTGAAGCTTTCTTT. It translates to CASSVTGGETEAFF.

The V and J genes are TRBV4-1 and TRBJ2-5, with 9 nucleotides matching TRBD2. The germline gives CDR1 MGHRA, CDR2 YSYEKL. The CDR3 covers 16 residues. With V trimmed by 1 base and J by 2 bases, 5 bases remained unmatched. The CDR3 coding sequence is TGCGCCAGCAGCCAAGGAAGTGCGGGAGGGCAAGAGACCCAGTACTTC. The encoded protein is CASSQGSAGGQETQYF.

This rearrangement joins TRBV9 to TRBJ2-1; 8 bases fit TRBD2. The ends lost 0 bases at V and 6 bases at J; junction bases unmatched: 8. Germline-derived CDR1 and CDR2 are SGDLS and YYNGEE. This CDR3 spans 16 amino acids. The DNA of the CDR3 is TGTGCCAGCAGCGTAGACGGGGGGGCTCGCTCCAATGAGCAGTTCTTC. It translates to CASSVDGGARSNEQFF.

The J gene is TRBJ2-2, the V gene TRBV2, with a tentative D call TRBD2 (6 bases). Germline V gene data show CDR1 as SNHLY and CDR2 as FYNNEI. This CDR3 is built from 15 residues. V lost 5 bases to trimming and J lost 1 base, with 11 bases between them. The chain's CDR3 is CASSSGLLNTGELFF. CDR3 nucleotide sequence: TGTGCCAGCAGTTCGGGACTCCTGAACACCGGGGAGCTGTTTTTT.

This rearrangement joins TRBV29-1 to TRBJ2-1, with TRBD2 identical over 7 bases. The CDR3 has 15 residues. Germline values: CDR1 SQVTM, CDR2 ANQGSEA. V was clipped by 7 bases and J by 0 bases; unmatched bases: 9. Here the CDR3 DNA reads TGCAGCGCGAATAGCGGGCAGAGCTCCTACAATGAGCAGTTCTTC. This sequence encodes CSANSGQSSYNEQFF.

The chain has TRBV7-6 and TRBJ1-5; 8 positions agree with TRBD1. The CDR3 has 14 amino acids. From germline, CDR1 is SGHVS and CDR2 FNYEAQ. Trimming took 4 bases from V and 2 from J; bases not matched to a gene: 1. The CDR3 is CASSSGQGNQPQHF. The CDR3 DNA is TGTGCCAGCAGCTCGGGACAGGGCAATCAGCCCCAGCATTTT.

V is TRBV2 and J is TRBJ1-5; D remains unclear. The CDR3 consists of 13 residues. The germline V and J ends were trimmed by 8 bases and 0 bases, with 8 bases remaining between them. Per germline, CDR1 SNHLY and CDR2 FYNNEI. This CDR3 reads CASSPYSNQPQHF. CDR3 DNA sequence: TGTGCCAGCTCCCCGTATAGCAATCAGCCCCAGCATTTT.

This chain joins TRBV18 and TRBJ2-4; 10 bases map to TRBD1. Germline-derived CDR1 and CDR2 are KGHSH and LQKENI. The CDR3 is 20 residues long. The V and J ends lost 3 bases and 6 bases, in that order; junction bases with no gene match: 20. The CDR3 region has the DNA TGTGCCAGCTCACCCCCCCGACCCGGGACAGGGGTTAGGATGGGAAACATTCAGTACTTC. It encodes CASSPPRPGTGVRMGNIQYF. Combining the CDR3 with reference TRBV18 and TRBJ2-4 gives the whole variable domain NAGVMQNPRHLVRRRGQEARLRCSPMKGHSHVYWYRQLPEEGLKFMVYLQKENIIDESGMPKERFSAEFPKEGPSILRIQQVVRGDSAAYFCASSPPRPGTGVRMGNIQYFGAGTRLSVL.